Listed below are T cell receptor beta chains from one sample, sequenced in a study of T cells in localized non-small cell lung cancer. Assay: immunoSEQ multiplex PCR; the TCRdb copy retains only in-frame clones and omits some. The sample shows roughly 71,000 clones, about 86% of them seen only once. This sample comprised peripheral blood, obtained before any cancer treatment. These receptors were obtained from a male donor at least 60 years old with stage III squamous cell lung carcinoma. The CDR3 runs from the conserved cysteine through the conserved F or W. Each record gives: clone size, V gene, D gene, J gene, CDR3 DNA, CDR3 protein. D genes are given only for firm matches. Clone size is shown for a subset of rows, as once, few, many or a class of expanded clone.

NA	TRBV11-3	NA	TRBJ2-2	TGTGCCAGCAGCTTTACCAGGAACACCGGGGAGCTGTTTTTT	CASSFTRNTGELFF
NA	TRBV19	NA	TRBJ1-2	TGTGCCAGTAGTGTAGGAGACTATGGCTACACCTTC	CASSVGDYGYTF
NA	TRBV5-1	TRBD2	TRBJ2-3	TGCGCCAGCAATCCGAGCGGGGGCCTTAGCACAGATACGCAGTATTTT	CASNPSGGLSTDTQYF
NA	TRBV19	NA	TRBJ1-1	TGTGCCACAACCCCAGGACGGGCGAACACTGAAGCTTTCTTT	CATTPGRANTEAFF
NA	TRBV6-1	NA	TRBJ1-1	TGTGCCAGCAGTGAAGCGAGAGGCACTGAAGCTTTCTTT	CASSEARGTEAFF
NA	TRBV4-3	NA	TRBJ2-1	TGCGCCAGCAGGCAAGATCTTCTATGGAGGGGCGTCCACAATGAGCAGTTCTTC	CASRQDLLWRGVHNEQFF
NA	TRBV6-4	NA	TRBJ2-5	TGTGCCAGCAGCACCGGGACCAAAAAGAACTTACAAGAGACCCAGTACTTC	CASSTGTKKNLQETQYF
NA	TRBV6-6	NA	TRBJ1-4	TGTGCCAGCCATCGGGGGGGTGAAAAACTGTTTTTT	CASHRGGEKLFF
NA	TRBV6-6	NA	TRBJ1-5	TGTGCCAGCACTCTACTCGGGGGTTATAGCAATCAGCCCCAGCATTTT	CASTLLGGYSNQPQHF
NA	TRBV5-1	TRBD1	TRBJ1-1	TGCGCCAGCAGCGAACAGGGGAGAAGGGCTGAAGCTTTCTTT	CASSEQGRRAEAFF
NA	TRBV2	NA	TRBJ2-2	TGTGCCAGCAGTGAACTGGGGGCGGATACCGGGGAGCTGTTTTTT	CASSELGADTGELFF
NA	TRBV12-5	TRBD2	TRBJ2-1	TGTGCTAGTGGTGCCCAAACGACTAGCGGGGTGGCTGAGCAGTTCTTC	CASGAQTTSGVAEQFF
NA	TRBV2	TRBD1	TRBJ1-4	TGTGCCAGCAACAGGGGGCAGAGGAATGAAAAACTGTTTTTT	CASNRGQRNEKLFF
NA	TRBV27	TRBD1	TRBJ1-3	TGTGCCAGCAGTTTGAGGGGGCGCAACGGAAACACCATATATTTT	CASSLRGRNGNTIYF
NA	TRBV27	TRBD1	TRBJ1-6	TGTGCCAGCAGTTTATTCCCGCCAGGACAGGATTATAATTCACCCCTCCACTTT	CASSLFPPGQDYNSPLHF
NA	TRBV2	NA	TRBJ1-2	TGTGCCAGCACCCGGAGACCCCAAGGGGACTATGGCTACACCTTC	CASTRRPQGDYGYTF
NA	TRBV29-1	NA	TRBJ1-1	TGCAGCGTCGCCCCCCCAGGATTGAAAACTGAAGCTTTCTTT	CSVAPPGLKTEAFF
NA	TRBV2	NA	TRBJ2-3	TGTGCCAGCAGTGAACGGCGGACAGAAGATACGCAGTATTTT	CASSERRTEDTQYF
NA	TRBV30	NA	TRBJ1-2	TGTGCCTGGAGTTTACAGGAAGGTGGCTACACCTTC	CAWSLQEGGYTF
NA	TRBV4-1	NA	TRBJ2-2	TGCGCCAGCAGCCAAGATTTTAGGAAGTCGAACACCGGGGAGCTGTTTTTT	CASSQDFRKSNTGELFF
NA	TRBV7-9	NA	TRBJ2-1	TGTGCCAGCAGCTCCCAGGGAGTTGGCAATGAGCAGTTCTTC	CASSSQGVGNEQFF
NA	TRBV5-6	TRBD1	TRBJ2-7	TGTGCCAGCAGCTGGGGGGCGGGACAGGGTTACTCCTACGAGCAGTACTTC	CASSWGAGQGYSYEQYF
NA	TRBV28	NA	TRBJ2-5	TGTGCCAGCAGTTCTGGGGGTTCCGCGACCCAGTACTTC	CASSSGGSATQYF
once	TRBV6-5	NA	TRBJ1-5	TGTGCCAGCCTCCCTGGGGATCTCGTACCCCAGCATTTT	CASLPGDLVPQHF
NA	TRBV4-1	NA	TRBJ1-1	TGCGCCAGCAGCCAACCCGGGGGACGCCCCCAAGCTTTCTTT	CASSQPGGRPQAFF
NA	TRBV27	TRBD2	TRBJ2-1	TGTGCCAGCAGTGCTCTCGGGCGGGGGAGCAATGAGCAGTTCTTC	CASSALGRGSNEQFF
NA	TRBV18	NA	TRBJ1-5	TGTGCCAGCTCACCACCTGGCCAAAGGGGCAATCAGCCCCAGCATTTT	CASSPPGQRGNQPQHF
NA	TRBV5-4	NA	TRBJ2-2	TGTGCCAGCAGCTTGAGGGGAATACAGGGCGGGGAGCTGTTTTTT	CASSLRGIQGGELFF